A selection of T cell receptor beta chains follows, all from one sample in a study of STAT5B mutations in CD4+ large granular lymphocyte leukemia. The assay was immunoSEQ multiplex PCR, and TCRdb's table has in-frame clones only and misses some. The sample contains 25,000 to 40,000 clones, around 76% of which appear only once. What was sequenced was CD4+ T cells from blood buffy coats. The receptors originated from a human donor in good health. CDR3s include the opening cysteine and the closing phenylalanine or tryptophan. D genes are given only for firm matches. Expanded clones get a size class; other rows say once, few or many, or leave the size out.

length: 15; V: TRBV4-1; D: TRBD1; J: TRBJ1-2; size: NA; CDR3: CASSHQEGADYGYTF; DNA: TGCGCCAGCAGCCACCAAGAGGGGGCGGACTATGGCTACACCTTC
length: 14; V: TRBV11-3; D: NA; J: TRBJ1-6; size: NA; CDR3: CASSISPIGSPLHF; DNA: TGTGCCAGCAGTATTTCCCCGATCGGTTCACCCCTCCACTTT
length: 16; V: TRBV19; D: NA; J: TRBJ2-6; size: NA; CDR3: CASTSVGRSGANVLTF; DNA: TGTGCCAGTACCTCAGTAGGGCGCTCTGGGGCCAACGTCCTGACTTTC
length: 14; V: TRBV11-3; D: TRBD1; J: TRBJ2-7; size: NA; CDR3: CASSEQGARYEQYF; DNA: TGTGCCAGCAGCGAACAGGGGGCGCGGTACGAGCAGTACTTC
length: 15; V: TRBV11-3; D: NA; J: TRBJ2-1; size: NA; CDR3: CASSLVPSGVTEQFF; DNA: TGTGCCAGCAGCTTAGTCCCATCAGGGGTTACTGAGCAGTTCTTC
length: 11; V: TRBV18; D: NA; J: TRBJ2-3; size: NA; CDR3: CASSEPDTQYF; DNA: TGTGCCAGCTCCGAACCAGATACGCAGTATTTT
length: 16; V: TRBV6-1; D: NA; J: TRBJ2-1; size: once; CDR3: CASSEYWAGAYNEQFF; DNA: TGTGCCAGCAGTGAATATTGGGCAGGGGCCTACAATGAGCAGTTCTTC
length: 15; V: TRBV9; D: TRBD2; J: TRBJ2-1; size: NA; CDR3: CASSVDPGRVDEQFF; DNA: TGTGCCAGCAGCGTAGATCCCGGGAGGGTGGATGAGCAGTTCTTC
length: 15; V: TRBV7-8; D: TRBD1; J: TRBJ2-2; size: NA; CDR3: CASRSPGQITGELFF; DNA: TGTGCCAGCAGGAGCCCGGGACAGATCACCGGGGAGCTGTTTTTT
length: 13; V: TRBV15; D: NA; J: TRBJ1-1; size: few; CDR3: CATSRGTQDEAFF; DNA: TGTGCCACCAGCAGAGGGACACAGGATGAAGCTTTCTTT
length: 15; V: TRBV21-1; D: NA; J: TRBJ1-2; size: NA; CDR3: CASSREQDFNYGYTF; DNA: TGTGCCAGCAGCCGAGAACAGGATTTTAACTATGGCTACACCTTC
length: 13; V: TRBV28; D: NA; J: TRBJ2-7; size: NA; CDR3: CASRSGQSYEQYF; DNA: TGTGCCAGCAGATCCGGACAGTCCTACGAGCAGTACTTC
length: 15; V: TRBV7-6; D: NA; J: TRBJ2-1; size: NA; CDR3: CASSLVAGINNEQFF; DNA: TGTGCCAGCAGCTTAGTTGCAGGGATCAACAATGAGCAGTTCTTC
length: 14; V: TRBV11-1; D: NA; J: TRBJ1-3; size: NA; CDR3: CASSLDNFANTIYF; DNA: TGTGCCAGCAGCCTGGACAATTTTGCGAACACCATATATTTT
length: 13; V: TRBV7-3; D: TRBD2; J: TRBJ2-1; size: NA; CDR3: CASSPGTSTEQFF; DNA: TGTGCCAGCAGCCCCGGGACTAGCACTGAGCAGTTCTTC
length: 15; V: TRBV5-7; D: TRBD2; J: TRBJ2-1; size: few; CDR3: CASSFSGRVGNEQFF; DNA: TGTGCCAGCAGCTTTAGCGGGAGGGTGGGCAATGAGCAGTTCTTC
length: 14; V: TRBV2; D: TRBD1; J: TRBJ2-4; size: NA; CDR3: CASSAKTGENIQYF; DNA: TGTGCCAGCAGTGCGAAGACAGGGGAAAACATTCAGTACTTC
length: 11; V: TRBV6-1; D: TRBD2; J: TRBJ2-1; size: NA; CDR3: CASIAGTEQFF; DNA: TGTGCCAGCATAGCGGGGACTGAGCAGTTCTTC
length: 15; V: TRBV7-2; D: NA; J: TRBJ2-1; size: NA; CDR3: CASTPVAAFYNEQFF; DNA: TGTGCCAGCACCCCGGTAGCGGCCTTCTACAATGAGCAGTTCTTC
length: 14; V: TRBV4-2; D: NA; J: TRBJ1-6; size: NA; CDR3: CASSQGHEGAPLHF; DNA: TGTGCCAGCAGCCAAGGGCATGAGGGTGCACCCCTCCACTTT
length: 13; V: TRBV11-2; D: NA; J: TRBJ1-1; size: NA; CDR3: CASSFGVDTEAFF; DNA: TGTGCCAGCAGCTTCGGCGTAGACACTGAAGCTTTCTTT
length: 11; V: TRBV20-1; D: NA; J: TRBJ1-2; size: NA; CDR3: CTPGGNYGYTF; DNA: TGCACCCCTGGGGGCAACTATGGCTACACCTTC
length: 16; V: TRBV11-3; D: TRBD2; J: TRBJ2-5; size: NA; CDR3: CASSLDGLAGSETQYF; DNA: TGTGCCAGCAGCTTAGACGGACTAGCGGGTTCCGAGACCCAGTACTTC
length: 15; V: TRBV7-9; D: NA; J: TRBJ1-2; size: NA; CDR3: CASSSRQYGGYGYTF; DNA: TGTGCCAGCAGCTCACGCCAATACGGGGGCTATGGCTACACCTTC
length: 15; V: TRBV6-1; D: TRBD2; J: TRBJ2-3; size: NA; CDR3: CASRKAGDRTDTQYF; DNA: TGTGCCAGCAGGAAAGCGGGAGATCGCACAGATACGCAGTATTTT
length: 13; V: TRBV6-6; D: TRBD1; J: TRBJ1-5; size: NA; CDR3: CASDRGTNQPQHF; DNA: TGTGCCAGCGACAGGGGCACGAATCAGCCCCAGCATTTT
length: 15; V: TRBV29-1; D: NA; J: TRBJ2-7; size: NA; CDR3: CSVGTFDRGAWEQYF; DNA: TGCAGCGTTGGAACCTTTGACCGGGGGGCATGGGAGCAGTACTTC
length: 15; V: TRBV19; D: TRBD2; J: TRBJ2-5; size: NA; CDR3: CASSIGAGGSVTQYF; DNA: TGTGCCAGTAGTATTGGAGCGGGAGGGTCGGTGACCCAGTACTTC
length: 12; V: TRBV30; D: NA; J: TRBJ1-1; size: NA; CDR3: CAWSGMNTEAFF; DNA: TGTGCCTGGAGTGGGATGAACACTGAAGCTTTCTTT
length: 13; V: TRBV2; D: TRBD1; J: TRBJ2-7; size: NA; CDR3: CASTGTGGGEQYF; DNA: TGTGCCAGCACCGGGACAGGAGGTGGGGAGCAGTACTTC
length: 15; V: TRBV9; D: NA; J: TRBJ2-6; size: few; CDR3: CASSALGSGANVLTF; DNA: TGTGCCAGCAGCGCCCTTGGCTCTGGGGCCAACGTCCTGACTTTC
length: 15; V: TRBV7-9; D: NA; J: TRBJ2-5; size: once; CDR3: CASRRGTVQKETQYF; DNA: TGTGCCAGCAGACGCGGGACAGTCCAAAAAGAGACCCAGTACTTC
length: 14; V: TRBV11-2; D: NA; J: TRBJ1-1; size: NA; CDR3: CASSPQGLNTEAFF; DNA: TGTGCCAGCAGCCCACAGGGACTGAACACTGAAGCTTTCTTT
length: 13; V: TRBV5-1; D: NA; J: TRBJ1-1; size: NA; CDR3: CASRVIGDTEAFF; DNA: TGCGCCAGCAGGGTCATAGGTGACACTGAAGCTTTCTTT
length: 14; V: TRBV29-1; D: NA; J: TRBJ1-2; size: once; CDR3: CSVEDGPANYGYTF; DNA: TGCAGCGTTGAAGATGGGCCAGCTAACTATGGCTACACCTTC
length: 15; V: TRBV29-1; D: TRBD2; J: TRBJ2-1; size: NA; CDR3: CSVELAVRPYNEQFF; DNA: TGCAGCGTTGAACTAGCGGTGAGACCCTACAATGAGCAGTTCTTC
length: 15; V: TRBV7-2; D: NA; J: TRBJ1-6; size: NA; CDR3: CASSLGGGSNSPLHF; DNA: TGTGCCAGCAGCTTAGGGGGCGGGTCCAATTCACCCCTCCACTTT
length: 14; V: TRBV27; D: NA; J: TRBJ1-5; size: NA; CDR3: CASSLGRINQPQHF; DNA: TGTGCCAGCAGTCTGGGACGGATTAATCAGCCCCAGCATTTT
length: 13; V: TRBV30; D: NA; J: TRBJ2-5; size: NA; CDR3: CAWSRRGPETQYF; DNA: TGTGCCTGGAGCCGACGGGGGCCGGAGACCCAGTACTTC
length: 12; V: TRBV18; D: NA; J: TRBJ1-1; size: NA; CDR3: CASSLQQLEAFF; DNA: TGTGCCAGCTCACTACAGCAACTTGAAGCTTTCTTT
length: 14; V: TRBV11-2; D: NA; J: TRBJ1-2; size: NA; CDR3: CASSRSGGQNGYTF; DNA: TGTGCCAGCAGTCGAAGCGGAGGCCAAAATGGCTACACCTTC
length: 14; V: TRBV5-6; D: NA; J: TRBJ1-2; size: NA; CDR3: CASSWRPSNYGYTF; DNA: TGTGCCAGCAGCTGGCGACCGTCTAACTATGGCTACACCTTC
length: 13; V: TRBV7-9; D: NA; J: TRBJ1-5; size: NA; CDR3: CASSLNPDQPQHF; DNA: TGTGCCAGCAGCTTAAACCCAGATCAGCCCCAGCATTTT
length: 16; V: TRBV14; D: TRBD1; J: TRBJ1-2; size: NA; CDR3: CASSQAGDRPLHGYTF; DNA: TGTGCCAGCAGCCAAGCAGGGGACAGGCCATTGCATGGCTACACCTTC
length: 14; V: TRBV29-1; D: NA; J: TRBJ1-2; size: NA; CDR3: CSVDGRIQNYGYTF; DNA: TGCAGCGTTGACGGACGGATTCAAAACTATGGCTACACCTTC
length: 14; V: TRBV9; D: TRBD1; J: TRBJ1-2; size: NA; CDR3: CASSVERQGSYYTF; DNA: TGTGCCAGCAGCGTAGAGAGACAGGGGAGTTACTACACCTTC
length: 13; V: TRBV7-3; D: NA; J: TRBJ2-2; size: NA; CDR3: CASSFAVTGELFF; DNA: TGTGCCAGCAGCTTTGCGGTAACCGGGGAGCTGTTTTTT
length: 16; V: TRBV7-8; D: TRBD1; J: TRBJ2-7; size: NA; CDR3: CASSLTQGAVLDEQYF; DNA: TGTGCCAGCAGCTTAACACAGGGGGCCGTTCTGGACGAGCAGTACTTC
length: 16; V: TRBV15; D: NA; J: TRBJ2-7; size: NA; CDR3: CATSRSAGISSYEQYF; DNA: TGTGCCACCAGCAGATCGGCAGGGATCAGCTCCTACGAGCAGTACTTC
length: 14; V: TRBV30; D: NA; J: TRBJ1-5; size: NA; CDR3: CAWSGGVYNQPQHF; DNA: TGTGCCTGGAGTGGAGGAGTTTACAATCAGCCCCAGCATTTT
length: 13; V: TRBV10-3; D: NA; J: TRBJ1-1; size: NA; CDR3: CAISARERTEAFF; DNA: TGTGCCATCTCAGCCAGGGAGAGAACTGAAGCTTTCTTT
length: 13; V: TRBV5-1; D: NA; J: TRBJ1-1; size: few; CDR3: CASSLTVNTEAFF; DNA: TGCGCCAGCAGCCTTACAGTGAACACTGAAGCTTTCTTT
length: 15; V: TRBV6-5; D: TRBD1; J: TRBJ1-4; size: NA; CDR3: CASSSPDRADEKLFF; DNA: TGTGCCAGCAGTTCCCCCGACAGGGCTGATGAAAAACTGTTTTTT
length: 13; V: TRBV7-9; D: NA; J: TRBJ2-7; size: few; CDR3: CASSLEGPNEQYF; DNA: TGTGCCAGCAGCTTAGAAGGCCCCAACGAGCAGTACTTC
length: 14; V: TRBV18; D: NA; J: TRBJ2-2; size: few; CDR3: CASSPGRNTGELFF; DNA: TGTGCCAGCTCACCAGGACGGAACACCGGGGAGCTGTTTTTT
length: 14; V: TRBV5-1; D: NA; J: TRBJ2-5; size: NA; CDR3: CASKRAYGEETQYF; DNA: TGCGCCAGCAAACGGGCCTATGGTGAAGAGACCCAGTACTTC
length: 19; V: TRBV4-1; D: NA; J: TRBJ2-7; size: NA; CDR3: CASSQDHSFFGTQGYEQYF; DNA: TGCGCCAGCAGCCAAGATCATTCTTTCTTTGGTACACAGGGATACGAGCAGTACTTC
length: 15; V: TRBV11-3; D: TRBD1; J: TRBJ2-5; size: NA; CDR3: CASSPHGTVQETQYF; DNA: TGTGCCAGCAGCCCCCACGGGACAGTCCAAGAGACCCAGTACTTC
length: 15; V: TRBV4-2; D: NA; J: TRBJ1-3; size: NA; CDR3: CASSQDQSSGNTIYF; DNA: TGTGCCAGCAGCCAAGATCAAAGCTCTGGAAACACCATATATTTT